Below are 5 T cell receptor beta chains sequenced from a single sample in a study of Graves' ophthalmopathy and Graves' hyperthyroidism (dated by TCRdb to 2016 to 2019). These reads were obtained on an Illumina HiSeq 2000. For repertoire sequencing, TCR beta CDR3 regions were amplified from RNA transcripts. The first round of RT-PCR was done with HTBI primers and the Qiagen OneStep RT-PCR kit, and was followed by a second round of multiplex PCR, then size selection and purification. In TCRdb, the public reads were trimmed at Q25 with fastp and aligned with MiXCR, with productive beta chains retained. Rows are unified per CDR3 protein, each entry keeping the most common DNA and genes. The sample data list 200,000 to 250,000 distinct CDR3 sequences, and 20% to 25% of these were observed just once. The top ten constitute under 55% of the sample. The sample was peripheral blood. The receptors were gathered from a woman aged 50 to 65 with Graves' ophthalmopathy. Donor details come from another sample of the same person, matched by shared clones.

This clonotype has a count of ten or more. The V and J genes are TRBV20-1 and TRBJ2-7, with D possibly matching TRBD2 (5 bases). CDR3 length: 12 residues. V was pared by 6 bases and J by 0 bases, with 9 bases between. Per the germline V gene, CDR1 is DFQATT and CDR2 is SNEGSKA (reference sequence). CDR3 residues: CSAQRISYEQYF. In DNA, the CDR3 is TGCAGTGCCCAGCGGATCTCCTACGAGCAGTACTTC.

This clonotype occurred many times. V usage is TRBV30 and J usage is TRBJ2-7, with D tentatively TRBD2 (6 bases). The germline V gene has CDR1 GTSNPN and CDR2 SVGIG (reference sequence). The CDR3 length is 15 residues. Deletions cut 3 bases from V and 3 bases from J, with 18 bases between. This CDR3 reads CAWSSRVGRIYEQYF. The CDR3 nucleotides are TGTGCCTGGAGCAGCAGGGTGGGGAGGATCTACGAGCAGTACTTC. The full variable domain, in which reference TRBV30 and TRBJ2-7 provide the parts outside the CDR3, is SQTIHQWPATLVQPVGSPLSLECTVEGTSNPNLYWYRQAAGRGLQLLFYSVGIGQISSEVPQNLSASRPQDRQFILSSKKLLLSDSGFYLCAWSSRVGRIYEQYFGPGTRLTVT.

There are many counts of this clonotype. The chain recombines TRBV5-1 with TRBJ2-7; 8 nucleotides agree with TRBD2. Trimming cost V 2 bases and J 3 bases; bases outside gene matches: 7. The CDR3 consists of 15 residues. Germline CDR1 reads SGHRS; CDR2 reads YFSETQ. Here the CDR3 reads CASSLLSGSVYEQYF. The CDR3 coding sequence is TGCGCCAGCAGCTTACTCAGCGGGAGCGTCTACGAGCAGTACTTC.

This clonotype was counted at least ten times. The CDR3 sequence: CASSPSGNPGYTF. The CDR3 DNA sequence: TGTGCCAGCAGTCCCTCGGGGAATCCGGGCTACACCTTC. The genes are TRBV28 and TRBJ1-2, with D uncertain. Germline CDR1 MDHEN, CDR2 SYDVKM. This CDR3 has 13 amino acids. V was shortened by 5 bases and J by 8 bases, with 15 bases between the two germline ends.

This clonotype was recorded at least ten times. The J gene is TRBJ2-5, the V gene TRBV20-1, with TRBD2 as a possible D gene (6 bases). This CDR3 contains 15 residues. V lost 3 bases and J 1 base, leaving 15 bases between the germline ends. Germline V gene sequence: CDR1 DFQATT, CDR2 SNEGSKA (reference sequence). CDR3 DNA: TGCAGTGCTAGTGGATTTGGAGGGAGCCAAGAGACCCAGTACTTC. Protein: CSASGFGGSQETQYF.